These T cell receptor beta chains were read from a single sample in a study of shared clonotypes between healthy human individuals. The data were produced by immunoSEQ multiplex PCR, yet TCRdb's version contains in-frame clones alone and is incomplete. The sample contains 450,000 to 500,000 clones, roughly 80% of which appear only once. Input material: PBMCs. The receptor source for this set is a woman aged 40-49 years in good health. Some clones in this sample may be carry-over from other donors' samples. Both conserved end residues are part of each CDR3. D genes are given only for firm matches. Rows give clone size only sometimes, using once, few, many, or a class for an expanded clone.

J: TRBJ1-1
D: NA
length: 14
V: TRBV29-1
size: NA
CDR3: CSVEGSGMNTEAFF
DNA: TGCAGCGTTGAAGGGTCAGGAATGAACACTGAAGCTTTCTTT

J: TRBJ2-5
D: NA
length: 13
V: TRBV2
size: NA
CDR3: CASEMRVGETQYF
DNA: TGTGCCAGCGAAATGAGGGTCGGAGAGACCCAGTACTTC

J: TRBJ1-2
D: NA
length: 13
V: TRBV7-9
size: NA
CDR3: CASSLAGGGGYTF
DNA: TGTGCCAGCAGCTTAGCGGGGGGCGGTGGCTACACCTTC

J: TRBJ2-7
D: NA
length: 15
V: TRBV2
size: NA
CDR3: CASKGSGSSSYEQYF
DNA: TGTGCCAGCAAGGGTAGCGGATCAAGCTCCTACGAGCAGTACTTC

J: TRBJ1-1
D: NA
length: 16
V: TRBV7-2
size: NA
CDR3: CASSLRFWGQNTEAFF
DNA: TGTGCCAGCAGCTTAAGGTTTTGGGGACAGAACACTGAAGCTTTCTTT

J: TRBJ2-5
D: TRBD2
length: 15
V: TRBV7-2
size: NA
CDR3: CASSLGTSGQETQYF
DNA: TGTGCCAGCAGCTTAGGGACTAGCGGCCAAGAGACCCAGTACTTC

J: TRBJ2-7
D: NA
length: 15
V: TRBV6-5
size: NA
CDR3: CASSYSPTGSYEQYF
DNA: TGTGCCAGCAGTTACTCTCCGACAGGTTCCTACGAGCAGTACTTC

J: TRBJ1-1
D: TRBD1
length: 13
V: TRBV6-6
size: NA
CDR3: CASSLGQGVEAFF
DNA: TGTGCCAGCAGCCTGGGACAGGGTGTTGAAGCTTTCTTT

J: TRBJ1-4
D: NA
length: 11
V: TRBV20-1
size: few
CDR3: CSVGTPRGLFF
DNA: TGCAGTGTCGGGACTCCACGAGGGCTGTTTTTT

J: TRBJ1-5
D: NA
length: 13
V: TRBV7-9
size: NA
CDR3: CASSFESNQPQHF
DNA: TGTGCCAGCAGCTTTGAGAGCAATCAGCCCCAGCATTTT

J: TRBJ2-7
D: NA
length: 14
V: TRBV11-2
size: NA
CDR3: CASSLGQGLYEQYF
DNA: TGTGCCAGCAGCCTGGGGCAGGGTCTATACGAGCAGTACTTC

J: TRBJ1-1
D: NA
length: 14
V: TRBV28
size: NA
CDR3: CASSLGVPRAQAFF
DNA: TGTGCCAGCAGTTTAGGAGTCCCCAGGGCCCAAGCTTTCTTT

J: TRBJ1-1
D: NA
length: 13
V: TRBV18
size: many
CDR3: CASSPLGGTEAFF
DNA: TGTGCCAGCTCACCGTTAGGGGGCACTGAAGCTTTCTTT

J: TRBJ2-1
D: TRBD1
length: 15
V: TRBV7-8
size: NA
CDR3: CASSLMDRVYNEQFF
DNA: TGTGCCAGCAGCTTGATGGACAGGGTGTACAATGAGCAGTTCTTC

J: TRBJ1-1
D: NA
length: 15
V: TRBV15
size: NA
CDR3: CATSTANWGWTEAFF
DNA: TGTGCCACCAGCACGGCTAATTGGGGGTGGACTGAAGCTTTCTTT

J: TRBJ2-5
D: TRBD2
length: 16
V: TRBV27
size: NA
CDR3: CASSLSSGRSFETQYF
DNA: TGTGCCAGCAGTTTATCCAGCGGGAGATCATTTGAGACCCAGTACTTC

J: TRBJ2-1
D: NA
length: 13
V: TRBV5-8
size: NA
CDR3: CASSLNSYNEQFF
DNA: TGTGCCAGCAGCTTGAACTCCTACAATGAGCAGTTCTTC

J: TRBJ2-3
D: TRBD2
length: 15
V: TRBV6-6
size: NA
CDR3: CASRWTSGRTDTQYF
DNA: TGTGCCAGCAGGTGGACTAGCGGGAGGACAGATACGCAGTATTTT

J: TRBJ2-2
D: NA
length: 14
V: TRBV19
size: NA
CDR3: CASSATTNTGELFF
DNA: TGTGCCAGTAGTGCGACGACGAACACCGGGGAGCTGTTTTTT

J: TRBJ2-1
D: TRBD2
length: 15
V: TRBV29-1
size: NA
CDR3: CSVGGLAGGRNEQFF
DNA: TGCAGCGTTGGGGGACTCGCGGGAGGGCGGAATGAGCAGTTCTTC

J: TRBJ1-2
D: NA
length: 14
V: TRBV30
size: NA
CDR3: CAWSPTGTLGGYTF
DNA: TGTGCCTGGAGCCCCACTGGGACCCTGGGGGGCTACACCTTC

J: TRBJ2-7
D: TRBD2
length: 21
V: TRBV27
size: NA
CDR3: CASSDPRRTSGSSIALYEQYF
DNA: TGTGCCAGCTCGGACCCCAGGAGGACTAGCGGGAGTTCAATCGCATTGTACGAGCAGTACTTC

J: TRBJ1-1
D: NA
length: 11
V: TRBV30
size: NA
CDR3: CAWRKTVEAFF
DNA: TGTGCCTGGAGAAAGACAGTTGAAGCTTTCTTT

J: TRBJ2-5
D: NA
length: 13
V: TRBV5-1
size: NA
CDR3: CASSFGVSETQYF
DNA: TGCGCCAGCAGCTTCGGGGTTAGCGAGACCCAGTACTTC

J: TRBJ1-3
D: NA
length: 15
V: TRBV5-1
size: few
CDR3: CASSLTISSGNTIYF
DNA: TGCGCCAGCAGCTTAACGATAAGCTCTGGAAACACCATATATTTT